Reported below is one TCR beta chain. Antigen unknown. This specimen belongs to a study of STAT5B mutations in CD4+ large granular lymphocyte leukemia. V lost 1 base, J lost 7 bases, and 0 bases stayed unmatched. Germline V gene sequence: CDR1 MDHEN, CDR2 SYDVKM. CDR3 length equals 13 residues. Per the authors' pipeline: The detection floor for productive clonotype frequency was 2.59 x 10-5. Assay used: immunoSEQ multiplex PCR; TCRdb lists only in-frame clones, some missing. V, J and clone size reflect that table, while D and trimming were determined from the DNA. The sample has more than 20,000 clones; 70% are singletons. Whole-study results and caveats: No patients shared main leukemic clonotypes, though roughly 25% appeared at low frequency elsewhere.

The chain couples TRBV28 to TRBJ2-2, with TRBD2 identical over 7 bases. Input material: CD4+ T cells from blood buffy coats. The sequence derives from a human donor in good health. Here the CDR3 DNA reads TGTGCCAGCAGTTTATCGGGGGGCGGGGAGCTGTTTTTT. This translates into CASSLSGGGELFF.